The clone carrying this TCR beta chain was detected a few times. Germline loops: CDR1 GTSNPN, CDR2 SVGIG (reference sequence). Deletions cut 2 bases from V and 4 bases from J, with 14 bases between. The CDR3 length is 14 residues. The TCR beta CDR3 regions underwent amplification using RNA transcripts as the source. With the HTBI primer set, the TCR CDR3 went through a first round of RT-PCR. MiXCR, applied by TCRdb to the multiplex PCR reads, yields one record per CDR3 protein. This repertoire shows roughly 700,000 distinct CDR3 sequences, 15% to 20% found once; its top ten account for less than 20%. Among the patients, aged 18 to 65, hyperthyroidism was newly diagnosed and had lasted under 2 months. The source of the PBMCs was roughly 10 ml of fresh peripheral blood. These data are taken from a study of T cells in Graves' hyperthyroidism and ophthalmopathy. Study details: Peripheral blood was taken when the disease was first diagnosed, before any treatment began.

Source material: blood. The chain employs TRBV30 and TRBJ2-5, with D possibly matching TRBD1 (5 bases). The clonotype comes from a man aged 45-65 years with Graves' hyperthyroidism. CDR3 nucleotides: TGTGCCTGGAGTCCCGGGCAAAGGGGAGAGACCCAGTACTTC. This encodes CAWSPGQRGETQYF.